The 21 T cell receptor beta chains below come from one sample, sequenced in a study of cytomegalovirus exposure and HLA in healthy donors. The PCR made use of 60 Vbeta and 13 Jbeta primers. Libraries were prepared by immunoSEQ multiplex PCR; TCRdb keeps only in-frame clonotypes and omits some of them. The repertoire holds some 120,000 clones, with 80% as singletons. The sequencing input was PBMCs. These receptors all come from a man between 25 and 39 years old in good health and CMV-seronegative.

This clone was found once. The rearrangement uses TRBV12-5 and TRBJ2-7, with TRBD2 identical over 10 bases. Trimming at V came to 0 bases and at J to 6 bases, leaving 8 bases not matched to a gene. Germline assignment: CDR1 LGHNT and CDR2 FRNRAP. The CDR3 totals 16 residues. DNA for the CDR3: TGTGCTAGTGGTTTGGTAGTGCAGCGGGAGGGCCCCGAGCAGTACTTC. Translation: CASGLVVQREGPEQYF.

The gene calls are TRBV7-8 and TRBJ1-1; D gene uncertain. V dropped 1 base and J dropped 1 base, with 13 bases sitting between them. Germline V gives CDR1 SGHVS, CDR2 FQNEAQ. The CDR3 loop spans 16 amino acids. DNA for the CDR3: TGTGCCAGCAGCTTAGTCGGCCCGACGGGGAACACTGAAGCTTTCTTT. Translating gives CASSLVGPTGNTEAFF.

Concerning this clone: At one end the junction does not follow the germline gene, possibly because of a read error. The rearrangement links TRBV28 to TRBJ1-2; 9 nucleotides align to TRBD1. CDR3 size: 16 residues. The V gene's germline CDR1 is MDHEN and CDR2 SYDVKM. Written as DNA, the CDR3 is TGTGCCAGCAGTTTACCTAACCGCGGGACAGGGATCGGCTACCCCTTC. Its protein is CASSLPNRGTGIGYPF.

The rearrangement links TRBV4-1 to TRBJ1-2; D is unclear. CDR3 length equals 15 residues. Trimming took 4 bases from V and 2 from J, leaving 14 bases between them. Germline values: CDR1 MGHRA, CDR2 YSYEKL. The CDR3 bases are TGCGCCAGCAGCCTCTCATTCGGGGAAAACTATGGCTACACCTTC. It specifies CASSLSFGENYGYTF.

V is TRBV9 and J is TRBJ2-1; 7 bases agree with TRBD2. The CDR3 has 16 amino acids. The V gene end was trimmed by 1 base and the J gene end by 0 bases; junction bases not matched to a gene: 4. Germline V gives CDR1 SGDLS, CDR2 YYNGEE. The DNA for the CDR3 is TGTGCCAGCAGCGTAATGGGCGGGAGCTCCTACAATGAGCAGTTCTTC. Its protein product is CASSVMGGSSYNEQFF. The full variable domain, its missing parts supplied by reference TRBV9 and TRBJ2-1, is DSGVTQTPKHLITATGQRVTLRCSPRSGDLSVYWYQQSLDQGLQFLIQYYNGEERAKGNILERFSAQQFPDLHSELNLSSLELGDSALYFCASSVMGGSSYNEQFFGPGTRLTVL.

This clone was counted a single time. The V call is TRBV10-1, the J call TRBJ1-5; D is unclear. The CDR3 covers 12 residues. Germline values: CDR1 WNHNN, CDR2 SYGVQD (reference sequence). Trimming cost V 8 bases and J 6 bases, with 11 bases left between them. This chain's CDR3 is CASGEERQPQHF. The CDR3 DNA reads as TGCGCCAGCGGGGAGGAACGTCAGCCCCAGCATTTT.

This chain joins TRBV6-1 and TRBJ2-7, with 7 bases identical to TRBD2. Germline V gene lookup returns CDR1 MNHNS and CDR2 SASEGT. J was trimmed by 0 bases and V by 3 bases; bases with no gene match: 14. The CDR3 loop spans 18 amino acids. CDR3 DNA: TGTGCCAGCAGTGATCCTTCGATACTAGCGCCCAACTCCTACGAGCAGTACTTC. Translation gives CASSDPSILAPNSYEQYF.

This chain joins TRBV7-6 and TRBJ2-7, with 7 bases matching TRBD2. This CDR3 comprises 14 residues. V shed 2 bases, J shed 2 bases, and the junction held 3 bases outside the gene matches. CDR1 and CDR2 (germline): SGHVS, FNYEAQ. The CDR3 region has the DNA TGTGCCAGCAGCTTATCACGGGGGGCCTACGAGCAGTACTTC. Amino acid sequence: CASSLSRGAYEQYF.

This clone was recorded a few times. The V gene is TRBV6-1, the J gene TRBJ2-1; TRBD2 is a possible D gene (6 bases). With 6 bases removed from V and 2 bases from J, the gap between germline ends came to 14 bases. The CDR3 contains 15 residues. Germline V gene sequence: CDR1 MNHNS, CDR2 SASEGT. CDR3 coding DNA: TGTGCCAGCAGAGCTATAGCGGAACCCTACAATGAGCAGTTCTTC. As protein: CASRAIAEPYNEQFF.

The chain couples TRBV6-5 to TRBJ1-1; the D is unclear. CDR3 length equals 15 residues. Trimming pared 0 bases from V and 4 bases from J, leaving 12 bases between. Germline CDR1 is MNHEY and CDR2 is SVGAGI. The CDR3 here is CASSYSDGVSTEAFF. The CDR3 DNA follows: TGTGCCAGCAGTTACTCTGACGGAGTGAGCACTGAAGCTTTCTTT.

The rearrangement joins TRBV4-2 to TRBJ1-5, with TRBD1 as a possible D gene (6 bases). V lost 0 bases, J lost 6 bases, and 9 bases lay in between. Germline-derived CDR1 and CDR2 are LGHNA and YNFKEQ. This CDR3 is built from 14 residues. The CDR3 DNA follows: TGTGCCAGCAGCCAAGAAAGGGGGGGTCAGCCCCAGCATTTT. Amino acid sequence: CASSQERGGQPQHF.

V usage is TRBV7-8 and J usage is TRBJ1-5; 7 bases align to TRBD1. V lost 1 base to trimming and J lost 1 base; unmatched junction nucleotides: 4. The CDR3 is 16 amino acids. Germline V lookup: CDR1 SGHVS, CDR2 FQNEAQ. CDR3 protein: CASSLEVRGSNQPQHF. CDR3 nucleotide sequence: TGTGCCAGCAGCTTAGAGGTCAGGGGGAGCAATCAGCCCCAGCATTTT.

This CDR3 reads CASSFLPVITF. In nucleotides, the CDR3 is TGTGCCAGCAGCTTCCTCCCAGTGATAACCTTC. The V gene is TRBV7-9, the J gene TRBJ1-2; D not resolved. Trimming took off 3 bases at V and 14 bases at J, with 13 bases between the two ends. This CDR3 is 11 amino acids long. Germline CDR1 reads SEHNR; CDR2 reads FQNEAQ (reference sequence). The whole variable domain, filled in from reference TRBV7-9 and TRBJ1-2, reads DTGVSQNPRHKITKRGQNVTFRCDPISEHNRLYWYRQTLGQGPEFLTYFQNEAQLEKSRLLSDRFSAERPKGSFSTLEIQRTEQGDSAMYLCASSFLPVITFGSGTRLTVV.

The rearrangement joins TRBV7-9 to TRBJ1-1; 7 bases fit TRBD1. Germline V gene lookup returns CDR1 SEHNR and CDR2 FQNEAQ (reference sequence). The CDR3 consists of 17 residues. V was clipped by 2 bases and J by 6 bases; unmatched bases: 15. This CDR3 reads CASSLPRGGAGLAEAFF. Written as DNA, the CDR3 is TGTGCCAGCAGCTTACCCCGAGGGGGCGCGGGTTTAGCTGAAGCTTTCTTT.

This chain joins TRBV7-9 and TRBJ2-6; the match to TRBD2 covers 9 bases. The V and J ends lost 2 bases and 0 bases, in that order; junction bases with no gene match: 5. The CDR3 spans 18 residues. Germline assignment: CDR1 SEHNR and CDR2 FQNEAQ (reference sequence). CDR3 region: CASSLLAGDLSGANVLTF. For the CDR3, the DNA is TGTGCCAGCAGCTTATTAGCGGGAGACCTCTCTGGGGCCAACGTCCTGACTTTC.

The CDR3 DNA follows: TGTGCCAGTAGTGTCACTAGCGGGACCCAAGAGACCCAGTACTTC. Translating it yields CASSVTSGTQETQYF. V and J are TRBV19 and TRBJ2-5; 10 bases are a match to TRBD2. V lost 5 bases and J lost 1; bases outside the gene matches: 4. CDR3 length: 15 amino acids. Germline lookup yields CDR1 LNHDA and CDR2 SQIVND (reference sequence).

CDR3 sequence reads: CASSTGLNIKNEQYF. The CDR3 nucleotides are TGCGCCAGCAGTACGGGACTAAATATAAAGAACGAGCAGTACTTC. The chain carries TRBV10-1 and TRBJ2-5; 7 bases are a match to TRBD2. The end of the DNA fits TRBJ2-7 better, so the J call may be wrong. This CDR3 is built from 15 residues. Germline-derived CDR1 and CDR2 are WNHNN and SYGVQD (reference sequence).

V gene TRBV21-1 combines with J gene TRBJ1-2; TRBD1, the D gene given by the table, was not confirmed from the DNA. TRBV21-1 is tagged as a pseudogene. This CDR3 region has 14 residues. CDR3 sequence reads: CASSTRQGQFGYTF. CDR3 in DNA: TGTGCCAGCAGCACCAGACAGGGGCAGTTTGGCTACACCTTC.

The chain combines TRBV6-5 with TRBJ1-4; D ambiguous. The CDR3 covers 13 residues. Trimming shortened V by 9 bases and J by 6 bases, and 14 bases separated the two germline ends. CDR1 is MNHEY, CDR2 SVGAGI, per germline. CDR3 sequence: CARFSPRDEKLFF. The CDR3 DNA sequence: TGTGCCAGATTTTCCCCACGGGATGAAAAACTGTTTTTT.

J is TRBJ2-7 and V is TRBV2; the match to TRBD2 covers 8 bases. V trimming: 1 base; J trimming: 0 bases; junction bases outside the gene matches: 2. Germline V gene lookup returns CDR1 SNHLY and CDR2 FYNNEI. The CDR3 runs 15 residues. Written as DNA, the CDR3 is TGTGCCAGCAGTGAAGGGCTAGCGGGCTCCTACGAGCAGTACTTC. It yields the protein CASSEGLAGSYEQYF.

The CDR3 loop reads CASSPLQGETQYF. The CDR3 nucleotides are TGTGCCAGCAGTCCCCTACAGGGAGAGACCCAGTACTTC. This chain links TRBV6-1 with TRBJ2-5; D perhaps matches TRBD1 (6 bases). The CDR3 consists of 13 residues. The V end lost 5 bases, the J end lost 4 bases, and 11 bases lay between the germline ends. Looked up from germline, CDR1 is MNHNS and CDR2 is SASEGT.